In its sample, the clone carrying this TCR beta chain was seen many times. The data originate from a study of neurological immune-mediated disorders. The junction had 3 bases not matched to a gene; V was cut back by 0 bases and J by 3 bases. The CDR3 sequence is 14 residues long. Germline V gives CDR1 DFQATT, CDR2 SNEGSKA (reference sequence). TCRdb ran MiXCR on the 5' RACE reads and lists one entry per CDR3 protein. Among 70,000 or so distinct CDR3 sequences listed, less than 5.5% were seen once. Unsorted libraries were prepared from 2 million PBMCs that had been stored at -80 C. This sequence originates from a woman aged 25 to 39 with multiple sclerosis. This rearrangement joins TRBV20-1 to TRBJ2-7; 9 bases align to TRBD1. Sequencing was carried out using PBMCs. CDR3 DNA sequence: TGCAGTGCTAGAGATGACAGGGGGAGCTACGAGCAGTACTTC. The encoded protein is CSARDDRGSYEQYF.